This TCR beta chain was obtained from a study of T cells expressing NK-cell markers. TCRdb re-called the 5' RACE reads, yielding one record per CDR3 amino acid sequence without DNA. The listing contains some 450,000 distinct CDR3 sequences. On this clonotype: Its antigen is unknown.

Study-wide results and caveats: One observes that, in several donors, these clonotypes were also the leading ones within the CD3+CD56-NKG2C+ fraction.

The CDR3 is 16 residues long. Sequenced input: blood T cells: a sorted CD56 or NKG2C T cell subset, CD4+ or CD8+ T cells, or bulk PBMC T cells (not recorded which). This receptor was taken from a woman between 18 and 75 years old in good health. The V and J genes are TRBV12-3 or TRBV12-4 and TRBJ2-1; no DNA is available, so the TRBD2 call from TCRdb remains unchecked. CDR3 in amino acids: CASSLGKERDYNEQFF.